This T cell receptor beta chain derives from a study of cytotoxic CD8 clonotypes in ibrutinib-treated CLL. As for the study in general: Patient counts were some 11 relapsed/refractory, some 16 treatment-naive and about 18 IGHV unmutated. Results showed roughly 25 partial and 2 complete responses; following median approximately 69 months, approximately 14 remained remitted, about 12 advanced. Study-wide results and limits: The study found clonality rose at ibrutinib response, then fell toward baseline at progression.

Of note for this clone: The antigen remains unidentified.

Depth targeted 1 in 200,000 to 1 in 1 million T cells, averaging 10x coverage per clonotype. The repertoire was sequenced with immunoSEQ multiplex PCR; TCRdb's copy has only in-frame clones and lacks some. Of about 44,000 clones detected, roughly three quarters appear once; the ten largest clones hold roughly 14%. CDR3 length: 17 amino acids. CDR1 SNHLY and CDR2 FYNNEI come from the germline V gene. J lost 4 bases, V lost 6 bases, and 14 bases had no gene match. This receptor was identified in a human donor with chronic lymphocytic leukemia. The chain joins TRBV2 to TRBJ1-4; 7 bases line up with TRBD1. The material sequenced was PBMCs, taken after 12 months of ibrutinib treatment. For the CDR3, the DNA is TGTGCCAGCAGGCCCCGGACAGGCGAGAGTGGTAATGAAAAACTGTTTTTT. The encoded protein is CASRPRTGESGNEKLFF.